In its sample, the clone carrying this T cell receptor (beta chain) was seen a few times. Its matching antigen is unknown. The people who gave samples were healthy Caucasians from Russia, aged roughly 6 to 100. This record comes from a study of blood T cells in healthy people across ages. Findings of the study overall: It was found that TCR beta diversity correlated strongly with the percentage of naive T cells.

CDR1 is MNHNY, CDR2 SVGAGI, per germline (reference sequence). The V segment lost 6 bases and the J segment 7 bases; nucleotides outside the gene matches: 6. The CDR3 runs to 14 residues. PCR was performed a second time for roughly 7 to 11 cycles using a sample-barcoded 5' primer and a J-beta primer mix. TCRdb used MiXCR to reprocess the 5' RACE reads, holding one entry per CDR3 protein. The sample includes some 930,000 distinct CDR3 sequences, approximately 32% of them seen just once. The data were also submitted as part of a second study, on T cells of mothers and their children. This second study notes: The study obtained over 8 million TCR beta CDR3 reads per mother and about 3 million per child. Related mother-child pairs shared marginally more repertoire than unrelated pairs, though not significantly.

The sequenced sample was blood. The rearrangement links TRBV6-6 to TRBJ1-1; 12 bases line up with TRBD1. This TCR was recovered from a woman between 35 and 50 years old in good health. Here the CDR3 DNA reads TGTGCCAGCAGGGGACAGGGGGCTCTGGGTGAAGCTTTCTTT. It is translated as CASRGQGALGEAFF.